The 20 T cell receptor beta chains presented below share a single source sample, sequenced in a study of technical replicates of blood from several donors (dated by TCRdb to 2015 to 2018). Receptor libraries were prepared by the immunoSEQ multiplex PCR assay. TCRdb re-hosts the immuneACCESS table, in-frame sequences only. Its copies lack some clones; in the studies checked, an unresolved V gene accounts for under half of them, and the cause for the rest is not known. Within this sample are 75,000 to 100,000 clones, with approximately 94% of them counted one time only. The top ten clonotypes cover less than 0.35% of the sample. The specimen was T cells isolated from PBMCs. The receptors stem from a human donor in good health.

CDR3 nucleotides: TGTGCCAGTAGTGCGACCAGGGGGCCCTATGGCTACACCTTC. It encodes CASSATRGPYGYTF. The V and J genes are TRBV19 and TRBJ1-2, with TRBD1 matching over 8 bases. This CDR3 is 14 amino acids long. With V trimmed by 5 bases and J by 4 bases, 6 bases remained unmatched. In germline, CDR1 is LNHDA, CDR2 SQIVND (reference sequence).

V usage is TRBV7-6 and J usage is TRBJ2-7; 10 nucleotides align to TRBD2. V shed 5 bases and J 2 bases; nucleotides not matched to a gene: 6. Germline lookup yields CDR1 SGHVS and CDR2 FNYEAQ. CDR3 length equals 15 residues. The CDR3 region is CASSPGTSVTYEQYF. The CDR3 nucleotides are TGTGCCAGCAGCCCCGGGACTAGCGTCACCTACGAGCAGTACTTC.

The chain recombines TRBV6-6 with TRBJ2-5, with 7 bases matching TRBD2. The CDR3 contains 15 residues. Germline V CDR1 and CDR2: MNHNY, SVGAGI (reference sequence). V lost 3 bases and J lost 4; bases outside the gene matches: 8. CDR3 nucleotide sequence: TGTGCCAGCAGTTATGGCCCGGCTAGCGGAGAGACCCAGTACTTC. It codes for CASSYGPASGETQYF.

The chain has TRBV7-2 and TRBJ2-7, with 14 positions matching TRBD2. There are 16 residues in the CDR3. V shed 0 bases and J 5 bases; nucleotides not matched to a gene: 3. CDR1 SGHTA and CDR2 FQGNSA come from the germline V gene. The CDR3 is CASSLAGTSGSDEQYF. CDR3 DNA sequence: TGTGCCAGCAGCTTAGCCGGGACTAGCGGGAGCGACGAGCAGTACTTC.

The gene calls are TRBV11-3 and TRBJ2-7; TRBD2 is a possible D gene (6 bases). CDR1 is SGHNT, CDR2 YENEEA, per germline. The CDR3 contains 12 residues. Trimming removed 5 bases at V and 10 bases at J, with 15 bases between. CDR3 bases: TGTGCCAGCAGCGAACAGGAGGGCCGCCAGTACTTC. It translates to CASSEQEGRQYF.

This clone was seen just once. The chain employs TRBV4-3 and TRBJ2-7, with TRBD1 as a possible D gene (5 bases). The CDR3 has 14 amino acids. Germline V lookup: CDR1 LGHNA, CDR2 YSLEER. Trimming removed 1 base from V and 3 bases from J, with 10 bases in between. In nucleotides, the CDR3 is TGCGCCAGCAGCCAAGTTCCCCAGGGCTACGAGCAGTACTTC. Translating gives CASSQVPQGYEQYF.

CDR3 DNA sequence: TGCAGCGTTGGACAGGGGCACTCTGGAAACACCATATATTTT. Translating gives CSVGQGHSGNTIYF. The V call is TRBV29-1, the J call TRBJ1-3; TRBD1 agrees at 8 bases. From germline, CDR1 is SQVTM and CDR2 ANQGSEA. The CDR3 is made up of 14 amino acids. After removal of 4 bases from V and 0 bases from J, the junction contained 2 bases not matched to a gene.

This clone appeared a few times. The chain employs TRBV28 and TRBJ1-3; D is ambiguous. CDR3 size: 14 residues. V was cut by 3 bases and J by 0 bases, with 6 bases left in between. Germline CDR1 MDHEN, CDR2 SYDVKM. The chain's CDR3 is CASSFYISGNTIYF. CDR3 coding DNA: TGTGCCAGCAGTTTTTACATCTCTGGAAACACCATATATTTT.

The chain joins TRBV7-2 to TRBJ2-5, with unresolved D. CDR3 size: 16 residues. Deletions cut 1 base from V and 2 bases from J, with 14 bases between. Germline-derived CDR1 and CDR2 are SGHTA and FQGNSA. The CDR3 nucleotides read TGTGCCAGCAGCTTAGGTTTTGGGCTCAAACAAGAGACCCAGTACTTC. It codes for CASSLGFGLKQETQYF.

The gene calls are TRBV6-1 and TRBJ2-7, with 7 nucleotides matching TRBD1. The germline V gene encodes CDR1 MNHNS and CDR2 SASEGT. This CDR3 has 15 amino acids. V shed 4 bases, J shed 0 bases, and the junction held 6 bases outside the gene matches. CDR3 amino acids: CASSARDSRSYEQYF. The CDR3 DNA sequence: TGTGCCAGCAGTGCACGGGACAGTCGCTCCTACGAGCAGTACTTC.

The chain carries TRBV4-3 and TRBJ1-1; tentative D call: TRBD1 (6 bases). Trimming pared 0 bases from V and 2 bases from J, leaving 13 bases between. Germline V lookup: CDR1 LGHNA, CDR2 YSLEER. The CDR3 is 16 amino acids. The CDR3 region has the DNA TGCGCCAGCAGCCAAGATCTAGAGGGGGTAAACACTGAAGCTTTCTTT. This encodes CASSQDLEGVNTEAFF.

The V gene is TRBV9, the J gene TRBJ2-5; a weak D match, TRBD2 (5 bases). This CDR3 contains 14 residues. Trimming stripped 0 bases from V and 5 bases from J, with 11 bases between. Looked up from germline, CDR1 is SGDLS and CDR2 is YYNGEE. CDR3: CASSVVSGGETQYF. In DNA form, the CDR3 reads TGTGCCAGCAGCGTAGTATCGGGCGGGGAGACCCAGTACTTC.

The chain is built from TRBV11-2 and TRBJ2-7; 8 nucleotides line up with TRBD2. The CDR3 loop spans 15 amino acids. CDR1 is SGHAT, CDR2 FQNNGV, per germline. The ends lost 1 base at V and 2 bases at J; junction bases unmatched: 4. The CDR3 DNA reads TGTGCCAGCAGCTTAGCCGGGGGGGCGGCCTACGAGCAGTACTTC. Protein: CASSLAGGAAYEQYF.

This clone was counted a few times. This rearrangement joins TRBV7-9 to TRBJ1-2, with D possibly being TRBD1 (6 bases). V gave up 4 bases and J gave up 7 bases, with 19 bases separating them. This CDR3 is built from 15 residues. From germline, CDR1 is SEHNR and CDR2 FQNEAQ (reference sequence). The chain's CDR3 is CASSSQGIGKSGYTF. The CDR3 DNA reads TGTGCCAGCAGCTCCCAGGGGATTGGAAAGAGTGGCTACACCTTC. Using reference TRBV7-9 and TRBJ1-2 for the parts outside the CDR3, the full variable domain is DTGVSQNPRHKITKRGQNVTFRCDPISEHNRLYWYRQTLGQGPEFLTYFQNEAQLEKSRLLSDRFSAERPKGSFSTLEIQRTEQGDSAMYLCASSSQGIGKSGYTFGSGTRLTVV.

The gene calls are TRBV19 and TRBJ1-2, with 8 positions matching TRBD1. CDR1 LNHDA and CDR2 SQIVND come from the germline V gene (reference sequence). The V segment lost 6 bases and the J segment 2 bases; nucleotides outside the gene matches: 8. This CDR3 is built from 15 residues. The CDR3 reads CASRPETGGNYGYTF. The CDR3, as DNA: TGTGCCAGTAGACCAGAAACAGGGGGAAACTATGGCTACACCTTC.

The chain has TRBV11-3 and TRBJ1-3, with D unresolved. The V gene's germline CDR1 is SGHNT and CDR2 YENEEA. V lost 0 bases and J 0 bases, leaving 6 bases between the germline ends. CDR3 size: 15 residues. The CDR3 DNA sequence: TGTGCCAGCAGCTTAGATCCGTTCTCTGGAAACACCATATATTTT. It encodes CASSLDPFSGNTIYF.

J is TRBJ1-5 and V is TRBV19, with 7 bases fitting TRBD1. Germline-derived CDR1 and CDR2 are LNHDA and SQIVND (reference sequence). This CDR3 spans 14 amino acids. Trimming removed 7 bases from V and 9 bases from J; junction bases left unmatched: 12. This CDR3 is CASKTGEDYRPQHF. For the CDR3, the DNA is TGTGCCAGTAAAACAGGGGAGGATTACCGGCCCCAGCATTTT.

The CDR3 DNA reads as TGCAGTGCCAGGGCTATCTACGAGCAGTACTTC. It specifies CSARAIYEQYF. This chain joins TRBV20-1 and TRBJ2-7; a possible D gene is TRBD1 (5 bases). Trimming stripped 6 bases from V and 3 bases from J, with 9 bases between. The CDR3 has 11 amino acids. Germline lookup yields CDR1 DFQATT and CDR2 SNEGSKA (reference sequence).

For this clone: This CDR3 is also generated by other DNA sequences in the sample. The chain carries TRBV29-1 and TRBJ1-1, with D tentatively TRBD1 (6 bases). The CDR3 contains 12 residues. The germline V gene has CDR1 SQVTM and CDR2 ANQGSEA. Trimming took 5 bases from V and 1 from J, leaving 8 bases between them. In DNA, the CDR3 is TGCAGCGTTAAACAGGGGAACACTGAAGCTTTCTTT. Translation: CSVKQGNTEAFF.

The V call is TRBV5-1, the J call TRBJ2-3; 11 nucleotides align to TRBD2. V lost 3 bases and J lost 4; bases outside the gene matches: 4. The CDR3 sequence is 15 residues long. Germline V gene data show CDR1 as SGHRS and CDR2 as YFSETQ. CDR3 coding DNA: TGCGCCAGCAGCTGGGGACTAGCGGCTTCAGATACGCAGTATTTT. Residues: CASSWGLAASDTQYF.